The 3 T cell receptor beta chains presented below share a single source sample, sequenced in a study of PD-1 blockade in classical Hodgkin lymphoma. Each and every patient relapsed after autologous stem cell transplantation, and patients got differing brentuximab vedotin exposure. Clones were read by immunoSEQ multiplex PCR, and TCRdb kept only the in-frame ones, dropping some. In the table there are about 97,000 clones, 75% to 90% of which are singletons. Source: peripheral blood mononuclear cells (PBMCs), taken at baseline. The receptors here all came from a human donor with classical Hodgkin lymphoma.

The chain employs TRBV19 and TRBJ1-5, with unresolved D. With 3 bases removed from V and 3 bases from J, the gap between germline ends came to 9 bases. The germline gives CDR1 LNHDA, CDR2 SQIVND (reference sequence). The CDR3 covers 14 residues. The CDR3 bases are TGTGCCAGTAGTATTCTGGAAATCAATCAGCCCCAGCATTTT. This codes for CASSILEINQPQHF.

The CDR3 here is CASSPRRTEETQYF. The CDR3 coding sequence is TGTGCCAGCAGCCCCCGCCGGACAGAAGAGACCCAGTACTTC. The V gene is TRBV9, the J gene TRBJ2-5; a possible D gene is TRBD1 (6 bases). This CDR3 is 14 amino acids long. V lost 4 bases to trimming and J lost 3 bases, with 13 bases between them. The germline CDR1 and CDR2 sequences are SGDLS and YYNGEE.

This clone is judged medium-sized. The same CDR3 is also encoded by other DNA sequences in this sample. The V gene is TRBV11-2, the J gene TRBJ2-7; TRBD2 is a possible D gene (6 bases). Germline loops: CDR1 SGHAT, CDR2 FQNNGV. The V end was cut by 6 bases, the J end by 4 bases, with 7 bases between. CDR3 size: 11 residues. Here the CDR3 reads CASSRGYEQYF. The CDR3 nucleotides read TGTGCCAGCAGTCGGGGGTACGAGCAGTACTTC.